This T cell receptor beta chain derives from a study of T cell changes during pregnancy in multiple sclerosis. Profiled with immunoSEQ multiplex PCR; TCRdb holds only in-frame clones, not every one. This sample has about 40,000 clones, with under 90% found just once. The CDR3 runs to 12 residues. Looked up from germline, CDR1 is MNHEY and CDR2 is SVGAGI. Trimming cost V 2 bases and J 11 bases; bases outside gene matches: 4. The TCR sequence derives from a female donor in good health, enrolled as a control in a pregnancy study. This sequence joins TRBV6-5 and TRBJ1-1; 8 positions match TRBD1. Sample: peripheral blood, taken in the second trimester of pregnancy. In DNA form, the CDR3 reads TGTGCCAGCAGTTACCCGACAGGGGCCGCTTTCTTT. It codes for CASSYPTGAAFF.